These 5 T cell receptor beta chains were sequenced from one sample in a study of T cell responses to AZD1222 COVID-19 vaccine. Data came from immunoSEQ multiplex PCR; TCRdb stores just in-frame clones and leaves some out. The sample has under 140,000 clones; around nine tenths are singletons. Material: peripheral blood, obtained on day 0 of AZD1222 vaccination. These receptors were collected from an adult in good health.

The chain carries TRBV5-5 and TRBJ2-5, with D perhaps matching TRBD1 (7 bases). The V and J ends lost 0 bases and 4 bases respectively, with 13 bases between them. The CDR3 is 15 amino acids. Germline CDR1 is SGHKS and CDR2 is YYEKEE (reference sequence). The CDR3 reads CASSLDPGGRETQYF. DNA of the CDR3: TGTGCCAGCAGCTTGGACCCAGGGGGGAGAGAGACCCAGTACTTC.

V is TRBV5-8 and J is TRBJ2-3; the match to TRBD2 covers 9 bases. CDR3 length equals 16 residues. CDR1 and CDR2 (germline): SGHTS, YDEGEE. V dropped 0 bases and J dropped 2; count of bases not matched to a gene: 4. The CDR3 DNA is TGTGCCAGCAGCTTGGCTAGCGGGGAGCTCACAGATACGCAGTATTTT. Protein sequence: CASSLASGELTDTQYF. Full variable domain (missing parts from reference TRBV5-8 and TRBJ2-3): EAGVTQSPTHLIKTRGQQATLRCSPISGHTSVYWYQQALGLGLQFLLWYDEGEERNRGNFPPRFSGRQFPNYSSELNVNALELEDSALYLCASSLASGELTDTQYFGPGTRLTVL.

The chain joins TRBV18 to TRBJ1-1; TRBD1 is a possible D gene (5 bases). V gave up 2 bases and J gave up 4 bases, with 14 bases separating them. CDR1 and CDR2 (germline): KGHSH, LQKENI. This CDR3 is built from 15 residues. CDR3 residues: CASSPSREGPTEAFF. The CDR3 bases are TGTGCCAGCTCACCATCTAGAGAGGGGCCCACTGAAGCTTTCTTT.

The CDR3 spells CASSPSGQGANSPLHF. As DNA, the CDR3 is TGTGCCAGCTCACCTTCTGGACAGGGGGCAAATTCACCCCTCCACTTT. The genes are TRBV18 and TRBJ1-6, with 11 bases that match TRBD1. V was clipped by 3 bases and J by 7 bases; unmatched bases: 5. CDR1 and CDR2 from the germline V gene are KGHSH and LQKENI. The CDR3 has 16 amino acids.

The J gene is TRBJ2-2, the V gene TRBV18, with D possibly being TRBD2 (6 bases). The CDR3 consists of 17 residues. Trimming pared 3 bases from V and 2 bases from J, leaving 16 bases between. Per the germline V gene, CDR1 is KGHSH and CDR2 is LQKENI. The CDR3 loop reads CASSPPGAGTNTGELFF. The DNA for the CDR3 is TGTGCCAGCTCACCGCCCGGGGCAGGGACTAACACCGGGGAGCTGTTTTTT.